The subject of this entry is one T cell receptor beta chain. Its matching antigen is unknown. This record belongs to a study of T cell clones after liver transplantation. In the study overall: Samples came from ITN030ST, which attempted immunosuppression withdrawal within 2 years of liver transplantation. A pre-transplant mixed lymphocyte reaction with TCRbeta sequencing defined graft-donor-reactive clones followed in post-transplant blood. Pre-transplant mixed lymphocyte reactions yielded third-party-reactive TCRbeta sequences as comparators for graft-donor-reactive sequences. Whole-study results and caveats: Post-transplant, graft-donor-reactive CD4 TCRbeta sequences in blood dropped significantly in 5 of 8 subjects.

Assay used: immunoSEQ multiplex PCR; TCRdb lists only in-frame clones, some missing. The data show about 74,000 clones, about 80% seen once. This sequence was found in a human donor who received a liver transplant. Sequences were derived from CD4+ T cells from blood, sampled before liver transplant.

Here the CDR3 reads CASSPGQKANQPQHF. As DNA, the CDR3 is TGTGCCAGCTCACCCGGACAGAAAGCCAATCAGCCCCAGCATTTT. The rearrangement joins TRBV18 to TRBJ1-5, with a weak D call TRBD1 (6 bases). The CDR3 contains 15 residues. Germline V gene lookup returns CDR1 KGHSH and CDR2 LQKENI. Trimming shortened V by 3 bases and J by 3 bases, and 12 bases separated the two germline ends. The entire variable domain, with the rest obtained from reference TRBV18 and TRBJ1-5, is as follows: NAGVMQNPRHLVRRRGQEARLRCSPMKGHSHVYWYRQLPEEGLKFMVYLQKENIIDESGMPKERFSAEFPKEGPSILRIQQVVRGDSAAYFCASSPGQKANQPQHFGDGTRLSIL.